Below, one T cell receptor beta chain is given with its context. Its antigen is unknown. This specimen comes from a study of T cells in Graves' hyperthyroidism and ophthalmopathy. Regions amplified from RNA transcripts were the TCR beta CDR3 regions. Using the HTBI primer set, a first-round RT-PCR was run on the TCR CDR3. TCRdb reprocessed the multiplex PCR reads with MiXCR, giving one entry per CDR3 protein. There are about 620,000 distinct CDR3 sequences in the sample; roughly 15% occur only once, and approximately 3.9% lies in the top ten. Study-level findings and limits: Median prediction lead before ophthalmopathy onset was six to eight months with the model. Most thyroid-expanded clonotypes above 0.001 were also found in blood.

Germline CDR1 is DFQATT and CDR2 is SNEGSKA (reference sequence). Trimming cost V 3 bases and J 4 bases; bases outside gene matches: 5. This CDR3 comprises 14 residues. The sequence came from a woman aged 25 to 39 with Graves' hyperthyroidism. Sequencing was performed on blood. The genes are TRBV20-1 and TRBJ2-7; 11 bases are shared with TRBD2. The CDR3 DNA reads TGCAGTGCTAGGACTAGCGGGACTCTTTACGAGCAGTACTTC. Amino acid sequence: CSARTSGTLYEQYF.